This entry concerns a single T cell receptor (beta chain). CDR1 SGHDN and CDR2 FVKESK come from the germline V gene. V shed 2 bases and J 6 bases; nucleotides not matched to a gene: 7. The CDR3 loop spans 14 amino acids. These data belong to a study of blood T cell repertoires in COVID-19. Overall study context: Acute-phase and convalescent COVID-19 samples originated in the United States, Italy and Spain.

As handled by the study authors: Reference gene primers were amplified, and this amplification served to estimate nucleated cell counts. Produced via immunoSEQ multiplex PCR; TCRdb's table is partial and in-frame only. The DNA was the basis for D and trimming; V, J and clone size are from that table. Of 180,000 or so clones in the sample, 84% were seen once. Individuals drawn from about two dozen US areas were about 18 to 90 years old. Recovered status in Cohort 3 required two negative PCRs, clearance, or symptom resolution. Sample: PBMCs or T cells enriched from blood (not recorded which). This sequence joins TRBV14 and TRBJ2-7; 7 bases are shared with TRBD1. This receptor was identified in a man aged 50 or older who had recovered from COVID-19. The CDR3 nucleotides are TGTGCCAGCAGCCAATACCGGACAGGACGCGAGCAGTACTTC. This sequence encodes CASSQYRTGREQYF.